This T cell receptor (beta chain) was recovered during a study of cytomegalovirus exposure and HLA in healthy donors. Study-wide results and caveats: When analyzed later, a missense DCLRE1C variant was found to be linked to TCR beta V- and J-gene trimming.

The PCR contained 60 Vbeta and 13 Jbeta primers. The repertoire was sequenced with immunoSEQ multiplex PCR; TCRdb's copy has only in-frame clones and lacks some. The sample shows over 120,000 clones, around 80% of them seen only once. About this clone itself: Its specificity is unknown.

The TCR originated in a female donor in good health and CMV-seronegative. The sample was PBMCs.

CDR3 coding DNA: TGTGCCAGCTCACGGAAAGGGGACACTGAAGCTTTCTTT. It is translated as CASSRKGDTEAFF. The V and J genes are TRBV18 and TRBJ1-1; possibly TRBD1 for D (5 bases). There are 13 residues in the CDR3. Trimming shortened V by 4 bases and J by 3 bases, and 9 bases separated the two germline ends. The germline gives CDR1 KGHSH, CDR2 LQKENI.